These 28 T cell receptor beta chains were all obtained from the same sample, sequenced in a study of T cell changes during pregnancy in multiple sclerosis. This table comes from immunoSEQ multiplex PCR, and its TCRdb copy is limited to in-frame clones, with some not included. Of 90,000 to 120,000 clones listed, around 93% were seen once; the top ten hold more than 0.65%. This material consisted of peripheral blood, taken in the third trimester of pregnancy. Receptors were obtained from a female donor in good health, enrolled as a control in a pregnancy study.

The chain carries TRBV2 and TRBJ2-4; 12 bases align to TRBD2. The germline gives CDR1 SNHLY, CDR2 FYNNEI. CDR3 length: 17 residues. J gave up 6 bases and V 6 bases, and 12 bases lay outside the gene matches. CDR3 coding DNA: TGTGCCAGCAGCGCTGCTAGCGGGGGGGCCGGTGGAAACATTCAGTACTTC. Translation: CASSAASGGAGGNIQYF.

This sequence joins TRBV27 and TRBJ2-7; D is possibly TRBD1 (6 bases). The germline V gene has CDR1 MNHEY and CDR2 SMNVEV (reference sequence). This CDR3 contains 12 residues. V was shortened by 8 bases and J by 4 bases, with 12 bases between the two germline ends. The CDR3 loop reads CASQGGGYEQYF. In nucleotides, the CDR3 is TGTGCCAGCCAAGGGGGTGGGTACGAGCAGTACTTC.

This chain links TRBV5-1 with TRBJ1-1, with a weak D call TRBD1 (6 bases). Germline V CDR1 and CDR2: SGHRS, YFSETQ. The V end lost 3 bases, the J end lost 4 bases, and 10 bases lay between the germline ends. The CDR3 has 13 amino acids. CDR3 protein: CASSSTGSTEAFF. In DNA form, the CDR3 reads TGCGCCAGCAGCTCTACAGGGTCCACTGAAGCTTTCTTT.

The chain couples TRBV11-3 to TRBJ2-7; D not certain. Trimming left V 2 bases short and J 3 bases short, with 11 bases between. Germline V gene data show CDR1 as SGHNT and CDR2 as YENEEA. This CDR3 has 14 amino acids. CDR3 bases: TGTGCCAGCAGCTTAAATCAGATTAACTACGAGCAGTACTTC. Its protein is CASSLNQINYEQYF.

This chain connects TRBV9 to TRBJ1-5; D call uncertain. The CDR3 has 14 residues. CDR1 is SGDLS and CDR2 is YYNGEE in the germline V gene. The ends were cut back, 3 bases at V and 0 bases at J, with 7 bases in the middle. CDR3 nucleotides: TGTGCCAGCAGCGGCCCAGATAGCAATCAGCCCCAGCATTTT. Its protein is CASSGPDSNQPQHF. Variable domain in full (rest from reference TRBV9 and TRBJ1-5): DSGVTQTPKHLITATGQRVTLRCSPRSGDLSVYWYQQSLDQGLQFLIQYYNGEERAKGNILERFSAQQFPDLHSELNLSSLELGDSALYFCASSGPDSNQPQHFGDGTRLSIL.

V is TRBV9 and J is TRBJ1-1; TRBD1 is a possible D gene (6 bases). Trimming took 4 bases from V and 10 from J, leaving 26 bases between them. Germline lookup yields CDR1 SGDLS and CDR2 YYNGEE. This CDR3 is built from 16 residues. The chain's CDR3 is CASSPLGGALGIGAFF. Written as DNA, the CDR3 is TGTGCCAGCAGCCCCCTAGGGGGGGCACTCGGGATCGGAGCTTTCTTT.

This clone has just one count. The CDR3 nucleotides read TGTGCCAGCAGCATCCTGGCGTTCCCCGGACAGGGGGCGAACGAGCAGTACTTC. Its translation: CASSILAFPGQGANEQYF. This rearrangement joins TRBV11-3 to TRBJ2-7, with 11 bases fitting TRBD1. Germline-derived CDR1 and CDR2 are SGHNT and YENEEA. V trimming: 5 bases; J trimming: 5 bases; junction bases outside the gene matches: 17. The CDR3 is 18 amino acids. Full variable domain (outside the CDR3, taken from reference TRBV11-3 and TRBJ2-7): EAGVVQSPRYKIIEKKQPVAFWCNPISGHNTLYWYLQNLGQGPELLIRYENEEAVDDSQLPKDRFSAERLKGVDSTLKIQPAELGDSAVYLCASSILAFPGQGANEQYFGPGTRLTVT.

J is TRBJ2-1 and V is TRBV27, with TRBD1 as a possible D gene (6 bases). Trimming left V 0 bases short and J 8 bases short, with 14 bases between. The germline V gene encodes CDR1 MNHEY and CDR2 SMNVEV (reference sequence). This CDR3 contains 15 residues. The CDR3 DNA follows: TGTGCCAGCAGTTTATCCCAGGGGATGACTGATGAGCAGTTCTTC. It codes for CASSLSQGMTDEQFF.

The chain carries TRBV30 and TRBJ1-1; tentatively, D is TRBD1 (5 bases). The CDR3 loop spans 13 amino acids. From germline, CDR1 is GTSNPN and CDR2 SVGIG (reference sequence). Trimming removed 1 base from V and 2 bases from J, with 8 bases in between. This chain's CDR3 is CAWSGQGNTEAFF. In nucleotides, the CDR3 is TGTGCCTGGAGTGGCCAGGGAAACACTGAAGCTTTCTTT.

The sample holds one count of this clone. V and J are TRBV4-1 and TRBJ2-4, with D unresolved. The germline V and J ends were trimmed by 1 base and 1 base, with 11 bases remaining between them. Germline-derived CDR1 and CDR2 are MGHRA and YSYEKL. The CDR3 spans 16 residues. The CDR3 coding sequence is TGCGCCAGCAGCCAAGTAGCTGGCACGGCCAAAAACATTCAGTACTTC. Protein sequence: CASSQVAGTAKNIQYF.

This sequence joins TRBV18 and TRBJ1-2; possible D gene TRBD1, 6 bases. Germline CDR1 is KGHSH and CDR2 is LQKENI. This CDR3 is built from 13 residues. Between the trimmed V and J ends, which lost 4 bases and 4 bases, there was a span of 10 bases. This CDR3 is CASSQGQPYGYTF. CDR3 coding DNA: TGTGCCAGCTCACAGGGACAACCCTATGGCTACACCTTC. Full variable domain (outside the CDR3, taken from reference TRBV18 and TRBJ1-2): NAGVMQNPRHLVRRRGQEARLRCSPMKGHSHVYWYRQLPEEGLKFMVYLQKENIIDESGMPKERFSAEFPKEGPSILRIQQVVRGDSAAYFCASSQGQPYGYTFGSGTRLTVV.

The chain is built from TRBV7-9 and TRBJ1-2; 12 bases agree with TRBD1. Germline CDR1 SEHNR, CDR2 FQNEAQ (reference sequence). This CDR3 comprises 16 residues. The trim removed 7 bases at V and 7 bases at J, leaving 13 bases unmatched. CDR3 DNA: TGTGCCAGCACCCTAATTTCGGGGACAGGGGGCTCTGGCTACACCTTC. Its protein product is CASTLISGTGGSGYTF. Together with reference TRBV7-9 and TRBJ1-2, the CDR3 gives the full variable domain: DTGVSQNPRHKITKRGQNVTFRCDPISEHNRLYWYRQTLGQGPEFLTYFQNEAQLEKSRLLSDRFSAERPKGSFSTLEIQRTEQGDSAMYLCASTLISGTGGSGYTFGSGTRLTVV.

The V gene is TRBV5-1, the J gene TRBJ1-1, with 9 nucleotides matching TRBD1. This CDR3 contains 16 residues. V lost 4 bases, J lost 0 bases, and 7 bases stayed unmatched. In germline, CDR1 is SGHRS, CDR2 YFSETQ. The CDR3 nucleotides read TGCGCCAGCAGCCGGACGACAGGGGGTGTGAACACTGAAGCTTTCTTT. It is translated as CASSRTTGGVNTEAFF.

This rearrangement joins TRBV14 to TRBJ2-3, with TRBD2 as a possible D gene (6 bases). The CDR3 runs 14 residues. Germline values: CDR1 SGHDN, CDR2 FVKESK. V was clipped by 4 bases and J by 2 bases, with 10 bases between them. Here the CDR3 reads CASSPGLITDTQYF. DNA for the CDR3: TGTGCCAGCAGCCCGGGACTCATCACAGATACGCAGTATTTT.

The chain employs TRBV6-5 and TRBJ2-1, with 15 bases aligning to TRBD2. The length of the CDR3 is 15 residues. V dropped 2 bases and J dropped 12; count of bases not matched to a gene: 5. Germline CDR1 MNHEY, CDR2 SVGAGI. The CDR3 bases are TGTGCCAGCAGTTACCGGACTAGCGGGGGGGCCGCGCAGTTCTTC. Protein sequence: CASSYRTSGGAAQFF.

The chain has TRBV6-5 and TRBJ2-5, with TRBD2 as a possible D gene (6 bases). The CDR3 loop spans 15 amino acids. The germline gives CDR1 MNHEY, CDR2 SVGAGI. Between the trimmed V and J ends, which lost 0 bases and 5 bases, there was a span of 13 bases. CDR3 loop: CASSYSVSGEETQYF. The CDR3 DNA reads TGTGCCAGCAGTTACTCGGTATCGGGGGAGGAGACCCAGTACTTC.

The chain links TRBV5-4 to TRBJ2-3; 10 bases line up with TRBD1. The junction had 7 bases not matched to a gene; V was cut back by 4 bases and J by 8 bases. This CDR3 spans 14 amino acids. Germline-derived CDR1 and CDR2 are SGHNT and YYREEE (reference sequence). This chain's CDR3 is CASSPRQGASTQYF. The CDR3 DNA reads TGTGCCAGCAGCCCGAGACAGGGGGCCAGTACGCAGTATTTT.

The chain links TRBV7-9 to TRBJ1-2; the match to TRBD1 covers 9 bases. Germline CDR1 reads SEHNR; CDR2 reads FQNEAQ (reference sequence). The junction had 6 bases not matched to a gene; V was cut back by 3 bases and J by 7 bases. This CDR3 region has 14 residues. The CDR3 is CASSLVTGGSGYTF. The CDR3 DNA reads TGTGCCAGCAGCTTGGTAACAGGGGGCTCTGGCTACACCTTC.

The chain carries TRBV27 and TRBJ2-7; D is possibly TRBD2 (6 bases). CDR1 MNHEY and CDR2 SMNVEV come from the germline V gene (reference sequence). The CDR3 runs 12 residues. Trimming removed 8 bases at V and 4 bases at J, with 12 bases between. The CDR3 here is CASSEGTYEQYF. The CDR3 DNA sequence: TGTGCCAGCTCGGAGGGGACGTACGAGCAGTACTTC.

The gene calls are TRBV7-9 and TRBJ2-7; D is perhaps TRBD1 (6 bases). The CDR3 runs 14 residues. V was trimmed by 5 bases and J by 4 bases, leaving 15 bases between them. CDR1 and CDR2 (germline): SEHNR, FQNEAQ (reference sequence). The CDR3 is CASSRAGQLYEQYF. CDR3 DNA sequence: TGTGCCAGCAGCCGCGCAGGACAGTTATACGAGCAGTACTTC.

The genes are TRBV4-1 and TRBJ2-5; the D is unclear. Trimming pared 1 base from V and 4 bases from J, leaving 10 bases between. The CDR3 extends over 14 amino acids. CDR1 and CDR2 from the germline V gene are MGHRA and YSYEKL. CDR3 sequence: CASSQAPGGETQYF. CDR3 DNA sequence: TGCGCCAGCAGCCAAGCACCCGGTGGAGAGACCCAGTACTTC.

The V and J genes are TRBV6-5 and TRBJ2-5; a weak D match, TRBD1 (6 bases). The CDR3 is 12 amino acids. Trimming shortened V by 6 bases and J by 5 bases, and 10 bases separated the two germline ends. Per the germline V gene, CDR1 is MNHEY and CDR2 is SVGAGI. As DNA, the CDR3 is TGTGCCAGCAGCAGGGGCCGGGAGACCCAGTACTTC. Protein sequence: CASSRGRETQYF.

The V call is TRBV9, the J call TRBJ2-1; the match to TRBD2 covers 9 bases. This CDR3 contains 17 residues. V dropped 3 bases and J dropped 9; count of bases not matched to a gene: 16. Germline V gene sequence: CDR1 SGDLS, CDR2 YYNGEE. The CDR3 nucleotides read TGTGCCAGCAGCGGGCCCTACGGGCTAGCGGGGATGAGTGAGCAGTTCTTC. As protein: CASSGPYGLAGMSEQFF.

The CDR3 protein is CATSQAYLNTEAFF. The CDR3 DNA reads as TGTGCCACCAGTCAGGCCTACTTGAACACTGAAGCTTTCTTT. The chain is built from TRBV15 and TRBJ1-1, with D uncertain. CDR3 length: 14 amino acids. The germline V and J ends were trimmed by 6 bases and 0 bases, with 11 bases remaining between them. The V gene's germline CDR1 is LNHNV and CDR2 YYDKDF (reference sequence).

This chain links TRBV11-3 with TRBJ2-4; D not certain. This CDR3 has 13 amino acids. Trimming shortened V by 4 bases and J by 6 bases, and 10 bases separated the two germline ends. Per germline, CDR1 SGHNT and CDR2 YENEEA. The CDR3 DNA sequence: TGTGCCAGCAGCTCCCCGAGCATAAACATTCAGTACTTC. Translated: CASSSPSINIQYF.

The rearrangement uses TRBV7-7 and TRBJ1-4; D not certain. The V gene's germline CDR1 is SSHAT and CDR2 FNYEAQ (reference sequence). The CDR3 has 15 residues. The ends were cut back, 5 bases at V and 7 bases at J, with 17 bases in the middle. This CDR3 reads CASSRTDTFGEKLFF. For the CDR3, the DNA is TGTGCCAGCAGCCGCACCGACACGTTTGGTGAAAAACTGTTTTTT.

A few counts support this clone. J is TRBJ1-1 and V is TRBV14; TRBD1 aligns across 9 bases. CDR1 is SGHDN, CDR2 FVKESK, per germline. V lost 2 bases to trimming and J lost 5 bases; unmatched junction nucleotides: 3. CDR3 size: 14 residues. CDR3 in amino acids: CASSQTGGRTEAFF. The DNA of the CDR3 is TGTGCCAGCAGCCAAACAGGGGGCAGGACTGAAGCTTTCTTT.

The J gene is TRBJ2-3, the V gene TRBV5-1; 7 bases line up with TRBD1. After removal of 4 bases from V and 1 base from J, the junction contained 9 bases not matched to a gene. CDR1 and CDR2 (germline): SGHRS, YFSETQ. There are 16 residues in the CDR3. CDR3 residues: CASSRDRVERTDTQYF. In DNA, the CDR3 is TGCGCCAGCAGCCGCGACAGGGTGGAGCGCACAGATACGCAGTATTTT.